Listed below are T cell receptor beta chains from one sample, sequenced in a study of blood T cell repertoires in COVID-19. Clones were sequenced by immunoSEQ multiplex PCR, and TCRdb holds only the in-frame ones, with some missing. The data hold around 180,000 clones, with 88% observed a single time. Sequencing used peripheral blood. The receptor set was obtained from a man in his sixties with acute or convalescent COVID-19. CDR3s include the opening cysteine and the closing phenylalanine or tryptophan.

V | CDR3
TRBV28 | CASSLEDRGVSPLHF
TRBV6-6 | CASSRSLGASTEAFF
TRBV7-9 | CASSLNSGVRETQYF
TRBV11-3 | CASSLRYSQPQHF
TRBV11-3 | CASSYSGGYNEQFF
TRBV11-2 | CASSLGFQALNEQFF
TRBV10-3 | CAISETDGNTEAFF
TRBV5-1 | CASSLERVNTEAFF
TRBV6-1 | CASSAATGSTNTEAFF
TRBV30 | CAWSVPSRNIF
TRBV30 | CACAGTANTGELFF
TRBV18 | CASSFSGDTGELFF
TRBV24-1 | CATSDLGTGVTDTQYF
TRBV24-1 | CATTRSWNTEAFF
TRBV12-5 | CASGFAAIGGYTF
TRBV6-5 | CASITRGVNTEAFF
TRBV5-1 | CASSQKNAGTESYGYTF
TRBV5-1 | CASSSGTSLSSYNSPLHF
TRBV6-6 | CASRPQTGLSNQPQHF
TRBV5-5 | CASSAWDRQETQYF
TRBV20-1 | CSASTGGVGETQYF
TRBV2 | CASRGRGWTNEKLFF
TRBV10-2 | CASRDSGGNTGELFF
TRBV7-3 | CASSPQGGRETQYF
TRBV18 | CASSPGTGGTGTEAFF
TRBV6-5 | CASRSSGANVLTF
TRBV30 | CAWSRGVGQGPSNQPQHF
TRBV18 | CASSLRDYRNEQFF
TRBV7-8 | CASSPGAVEAFF
TRBV25-1 | CASSEYLSGELFF
TRBV18 | CASSQGQSHTEAFF
TRBV3-1/TRBV3-2 | CASSQDRQGNSPLHF
TRBV23-1 | CASSRADTLYGYTF
TRBV20-1 | CSARGQGTNNSPLHF
TRBV9 | CASSVGTGREKLFF
TRBV5-6 | CASSLDRGPSARGAFF
TRBV5-4 | CASSRRTGGGYTF
TRBV10-3 | CAIKGSEGTSPLHF
TRBV24-1 | CATSDPGTGIDLYTF
TRBV6-5 | CASSYGTGVSDTQYF
TRBV10-3 | CAITPGQGTEAFF
TRBV10-2 | CASSQGAQGYGYTF
TRBV6-6 | CASSKQRANNSPLHF
TRBV3-1/TRBV3-2 | CASSPRANVLTF
TRBV19 | CASSFRQGGADTQYF
TRBV6-6 | CASSYPPRAKNIQYF
TRBV21-1 | CASSRDRGHNSPLHF
TRBV24-1 | CATSDTSGGATDTQYF
TRBV19 | CASSIAASGSEFF
TRBV18 | CASSLQRGLYEQYF
TRBV2 | CASSVLAGGGYEQYF
TRBV11-2 | CASSLSGVGGNTIYF
TRBV12-5 | CASGLANRVNEAFF
TRBV29-1 | CSVESRGYGYTF